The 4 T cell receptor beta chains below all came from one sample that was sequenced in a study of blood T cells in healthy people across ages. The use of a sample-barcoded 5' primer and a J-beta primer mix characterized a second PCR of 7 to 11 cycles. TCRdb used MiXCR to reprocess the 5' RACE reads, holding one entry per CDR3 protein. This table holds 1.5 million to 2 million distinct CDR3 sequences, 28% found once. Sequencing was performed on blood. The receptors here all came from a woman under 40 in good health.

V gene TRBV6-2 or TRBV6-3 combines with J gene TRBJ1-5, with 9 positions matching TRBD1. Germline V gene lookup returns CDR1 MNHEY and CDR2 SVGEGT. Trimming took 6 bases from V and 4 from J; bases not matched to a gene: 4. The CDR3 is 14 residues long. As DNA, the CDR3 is TGTGCCAGCAGCTGGACAGGGGAGAATCAGCCCCAGCATTTT. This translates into CASSWTGENQPQHF.

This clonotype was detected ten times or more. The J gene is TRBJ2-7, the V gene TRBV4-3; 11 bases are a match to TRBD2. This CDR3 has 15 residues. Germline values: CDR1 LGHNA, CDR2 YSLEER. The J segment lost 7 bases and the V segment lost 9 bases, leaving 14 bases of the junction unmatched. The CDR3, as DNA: TGCGCCAGTGGTACCGGGACTAGCGGCGAGAGGGAGCAGTACTTC. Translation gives CASGTGTSGEREQYF.

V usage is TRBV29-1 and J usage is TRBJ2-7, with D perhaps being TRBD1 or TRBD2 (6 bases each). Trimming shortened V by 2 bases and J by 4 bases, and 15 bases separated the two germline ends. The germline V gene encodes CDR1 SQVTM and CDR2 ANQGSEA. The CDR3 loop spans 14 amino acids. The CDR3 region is CSVESTSRGYEQYF. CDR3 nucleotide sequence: TGCAGCGTTGAATCAACTAGCAGGGGATACGAGCAGTACTTC.

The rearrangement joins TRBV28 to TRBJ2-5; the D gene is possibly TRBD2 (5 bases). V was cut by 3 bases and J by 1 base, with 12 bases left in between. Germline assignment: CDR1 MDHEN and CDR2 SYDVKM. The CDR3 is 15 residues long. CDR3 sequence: CASSFIAGLQETQYF. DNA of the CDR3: TGTGCCAGCAGTTTTATTGCAGGACTCCAAGAGACCCAGTACTTC.